This T cell receptor (beta chain) came from a study of T cells expressing NK-cell markers. Findings and caveats of the study: It remained uncertain whether the expanded NKG2C+ T cell clones were specific for HCMV antigens.

Concerning this clonotype: The antigen is unknown.

This CDR3 is 14 amino acids long. CDR1 is MNHNS, CDR2 SASEGT, per germline. The TCR beta cDNA came from 5'RACE template switching with UMIs. TCRdb reprocessed the 5' RACE reads and keeps a single row for each CDR3 protein, giving no DNA. Its listing shows 400,000 to 500,000 distinct CDR3 sequences. The source material was blood T cells: a sorted CD56 or NKG2C T cell subset, CD4+ or CD8+ T cells, or bulk PBMC T cells (not recorded which). This sequence was found in a woman between 18 and 70 years old in good health. The chain links TRBV6-1 to TRBJ2-7; TCRdb's D call, TRBD1, is unchecked because there is no DNA. CDR3 sequence: CASRVTESAYEQYF.